The source of this T cell receptor beta chain is a study of Ad26.COV2.S vaccination and SARS-CoV-2 variants. Study as a whole: Intramuscular Ad26.COV2.S at 5x10^10 or 1x10^11 viral particles. Findings and limits, study-wide: Analyses that measured TCR breadth and depth may have underestimated total T cell responses. Vaccinated individuals (as opposed to placebo recipients) had higher spike-specific TCR breadth.

Described treatment: around 19 received Ad26.COV2.S at low or high dose, single or two shots; 5 received placebo; per-sample allocation not given. Collection of the samples took place on day 63 after the first injection of vaccine or placebo. The assay was immunoSEQ multiplex PCR, and TCRdb's table has in-frame clones only and misses some. This table holds some 350,000 clones, 90% found once. Germline V gene data show CDR1 as LNHDA and CDR2 as SQIVND (reference sequence). The CDR3 has 13 amino acids. The trim removed 5 bases at V and 11 bases at J, leaving 11 bases unmatched. This clone appeared once. The antigen is unknown.

This clonotype originated in a person between 18 and 59 years old who received the Ad26.COV2.S COVID-19 vaccine or a placebo. The rearrangement links TRBV19 to TRBJ1-1; TRBD1 matches 7 bases. The sequencing here drew on peripheral blood, taken in a trial of Ad26.COV2.S vaccine versus placebo. DNA for the CDR3: TGTGCCAGTAGTCTACAGGGGAGGGAAAGGGCTTTCTTT. Encoded protein: CASSLQGRERAFF. The variable domain in full, with the rest retrieved from reference TRBV19 and TRBJ1-1, is DGGITQSPKYLFRKEGQNVTLSCEQNLNHDAMYWYRQDPGQGLRLIYYSQIVNDFQKGDIAEGYSVSREKKESFPLTVTSAQKNPTAFYLCASSLQGRERAFFGQGTRLTVV.